This TCR beta chain was sequenced in a study of cytotoxic CD8 clonotypes in ibrutinib-treated CLL. Turning to the study itself: The response samples were taken once patients had been treated for a median of around 11 months, range 6 to 36. The study recorded mean values of almost 260,000 productive templates and 94,082 productive rearrangements per sample.

Study conclusions and caveats: Sustained-remission patients were sampled at different times than progressing patients were. At baseline, clonality was higher than in age-matched healthy donors and correlated with CD8+ counts.

V lost 4 bases, J lost 3 bases, and 7 bases lay in between. Germline V gene lookup returns CDR1 LNHDA and CDR2 SQIVND (reference sequence). This CDR3 spans 13 amino acids. With respect to this clone: The antigen is not known.

Produced via immunoSEQ multiplex PCR; TCRdb's table is partial and in-frame only. The sample has hundreds of thousands of clones; around 66% are singletons. Source: PBMCs, taken after 36 months of ibrutinib treatment. V gene TRBV19 combines with J gene TRBJ1-5; D is undetermined. The sequence was collected from a human donor with chronic lymphocytic leukemia. Here the CDR3 reads CASSSTYNQPQHF. The CDR3 DNA sequence: TGTGCCAGTAGTAGCACCTACAATCAGCCCCAGCATTTT.